One and the same sample provided the 3 T cell receptor beta chains below, sequenced in a study of breast tumors, draining lymph nodes, adjacent tissues. TCRdb analysed the multiplex PCR reads with MiXCR anew, one entry per CDR3 protein. The sample holds roughly 130,000 distinct CDR3 sequences; roughly 33% are singletons and the top ten take around 2.3%. Axillary draining lymph nodes of breast cancer patients supplied the node samples. Sequenced material: axillary lymph node tissue. The source of these receptors is a female donor with breast cancer. Some clones in this sample may be carry-over from other donors' samples.

In this sample, this clonotype turned up many times. This chain connects TRBV11-3 to TRBJ2-5; 7 positions agree with TRBD2. Germline trimming cut 1 base from V and 2 bases from J; bases unmatched to any gene: 4. Germline loops: CDR1 SGHNT, CDR2 YENEEA. The CDR3 consists of 15 residues. This chain's CDR3 is CASSLGLGGQETQYF. CDR3 DNA: TGTGCCAGCAGCTTAGGGTTGGGGGGGCAAGAGACCCAGTACTTC.

This clonotype was recorded once. The genes are TRBV2 and TRBJ2-3; TRBD1 or TRBD2 may be the D gene (5 bases each). This CDR3 spans 15 amino acids. V was shortened by 10 bases and J by 0 bases, with 17 bases between the two germline ends. Germline CDR1 is SNHLY and CDR2 is FYNNEI. The CDR3 region has the DNA TGTGCCACCACACCCCAGGGAGTAAGCACAGATACGCAGTATTTT. It codes for CATTPQGVSTDTQYF.

This clonotype was observed many times. The chain couples TRBV6-2 or TRBV6-3 to TRBJ2-2, with 10 nucleotides matching TRBD2. CDR3 length equals 17 residues. With V trimmed by 10 bases and J by 3 bases, 14 bases remained unmatched. Per germline, CDR1 MNHEY and CDR2 SVGEGT. The CDR3: CATKGLAFYEDTGELFF. The CDR3 DNA is TGTGCCACCAAGGGACTAGCGTTTTACGAAGACACCGGGGAGCTGTTTTTT.